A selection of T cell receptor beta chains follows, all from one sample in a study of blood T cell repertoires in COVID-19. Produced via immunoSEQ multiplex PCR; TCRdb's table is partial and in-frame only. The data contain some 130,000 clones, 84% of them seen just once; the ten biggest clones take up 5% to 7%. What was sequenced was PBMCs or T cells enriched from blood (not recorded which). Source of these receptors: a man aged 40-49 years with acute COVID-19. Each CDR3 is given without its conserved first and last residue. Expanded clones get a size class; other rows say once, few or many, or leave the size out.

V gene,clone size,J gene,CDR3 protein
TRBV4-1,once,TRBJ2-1,ASSQDRGSSYNEQF
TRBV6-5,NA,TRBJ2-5,ASRNRGIETQY
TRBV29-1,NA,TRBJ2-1,SPGTGQEQF
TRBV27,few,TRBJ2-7,ASSLTPRGFYEQY
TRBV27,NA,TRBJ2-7,ASSLLGSAGGFYEQY
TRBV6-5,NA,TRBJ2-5,ASSYSRGQGGETQY
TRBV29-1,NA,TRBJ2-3,SVEFVGDTQY
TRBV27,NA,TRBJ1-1,ASSLFGEGTKNTEAF
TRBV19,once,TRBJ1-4,ASSAQATTNEKLF
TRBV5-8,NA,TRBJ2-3,ASSLGTAGVSDTQY
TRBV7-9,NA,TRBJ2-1,ASSPPGSPNEQF
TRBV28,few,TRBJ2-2,ASHTPLWAGGPANTGELF
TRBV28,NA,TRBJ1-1,ASSIYLERGLSEAF
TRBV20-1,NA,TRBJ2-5,SASLAGGQETQY
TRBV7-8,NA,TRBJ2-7,ASSPGGTAYEQY
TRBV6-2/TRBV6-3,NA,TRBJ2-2,ASSYSIHIDTYTGELF
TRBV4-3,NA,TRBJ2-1,ASSQATSGLYNEQF
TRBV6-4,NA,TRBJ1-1,ASSEARGTEAF
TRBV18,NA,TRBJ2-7,ASSPGGEYEQY
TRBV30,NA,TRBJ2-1,AWTRGSYNEQF